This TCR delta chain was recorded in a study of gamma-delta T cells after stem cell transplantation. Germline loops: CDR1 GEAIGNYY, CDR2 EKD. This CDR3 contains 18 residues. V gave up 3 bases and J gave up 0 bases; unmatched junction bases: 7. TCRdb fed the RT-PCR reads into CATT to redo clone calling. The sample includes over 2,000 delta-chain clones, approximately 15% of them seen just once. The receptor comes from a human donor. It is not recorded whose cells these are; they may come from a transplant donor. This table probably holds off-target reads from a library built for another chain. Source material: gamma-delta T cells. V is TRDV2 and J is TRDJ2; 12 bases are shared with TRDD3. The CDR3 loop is CACDPILGDTSLTAQLFF. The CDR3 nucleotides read TGTGCCTGTGACCCCATACTGGGGGATACCTCTTTGACAGCACAACTCTTCTTT.